These T cell receptor beta chains were read from a single sample in a study of CD8 T cell repertoires and HIV-1 epitope variants. Their recognized antigens are unknown. The table came from immunoSEQ multiplex PCR; TCRdb's copy has only in-frame clones and leaves some out. The sample holds several thousand clones, around 71% seen once. Sequencing was carried out using cultured CD8+ T cells derived from PBMCs. These receptors were collected from a male donor with HIV. CDR3s leave out the opening cysteine and the closing phenylalanine or tryptophan. The D gene is left open where the match is weak. The size of a clone is reported for some rows only, either as once, few or many, or as a class for expanded clones.

d_call	v_call	clone_size	j_call	cdr3_aa
TRBD2	TRBV6-5	few	TRBJ2-5	ASSSSGGSQETQY
TRBD1	TRBV28	few	TRBJ1-5	ASSRPTGGLVVPQH
NA	TRBV19	NA	TRBJ1-4	ASRGGGLEKLF
TRBD1	TRBV6-1	NA	TRBJ1-1	ASSEAGTGGTEAF
NA	TRBV30	NA	TRBJ1-1	AWSVGGKWTEAF
TRBD1	TRBV5-1	once	TRBJ2-2	ASSWGQSSANTGELF
TRBD1	TRBV5-6	NA	TRBJ2-1	ASSQGQGNEQF
NA	TRBV9	NA	TRBJ2-1	ASSRGTEQF
NA	TRBV5-4	NA	TRBJ1-2	ASSPPEAGYGYT
NA	TRBV7-3	few	TRBJ2-2	ASQIDGGNTGELF
NA	TRBV11-2	NA	TRBJ2-2	ASSLARRTGELF
TRBD2	TRBV14	NA	TRBJ2-7	ASSHASGRAFYEQY
TRBD2	TRBV5-5	NA	TRBJ2-3	ASSASWASGDTQY
NA	TRBV11-2	NA	TRBJ2-3	ASSLRTPQWDTQY
NA	TRBV27	NA	TRBJ2-7	ASSLRTSETGRCEQY